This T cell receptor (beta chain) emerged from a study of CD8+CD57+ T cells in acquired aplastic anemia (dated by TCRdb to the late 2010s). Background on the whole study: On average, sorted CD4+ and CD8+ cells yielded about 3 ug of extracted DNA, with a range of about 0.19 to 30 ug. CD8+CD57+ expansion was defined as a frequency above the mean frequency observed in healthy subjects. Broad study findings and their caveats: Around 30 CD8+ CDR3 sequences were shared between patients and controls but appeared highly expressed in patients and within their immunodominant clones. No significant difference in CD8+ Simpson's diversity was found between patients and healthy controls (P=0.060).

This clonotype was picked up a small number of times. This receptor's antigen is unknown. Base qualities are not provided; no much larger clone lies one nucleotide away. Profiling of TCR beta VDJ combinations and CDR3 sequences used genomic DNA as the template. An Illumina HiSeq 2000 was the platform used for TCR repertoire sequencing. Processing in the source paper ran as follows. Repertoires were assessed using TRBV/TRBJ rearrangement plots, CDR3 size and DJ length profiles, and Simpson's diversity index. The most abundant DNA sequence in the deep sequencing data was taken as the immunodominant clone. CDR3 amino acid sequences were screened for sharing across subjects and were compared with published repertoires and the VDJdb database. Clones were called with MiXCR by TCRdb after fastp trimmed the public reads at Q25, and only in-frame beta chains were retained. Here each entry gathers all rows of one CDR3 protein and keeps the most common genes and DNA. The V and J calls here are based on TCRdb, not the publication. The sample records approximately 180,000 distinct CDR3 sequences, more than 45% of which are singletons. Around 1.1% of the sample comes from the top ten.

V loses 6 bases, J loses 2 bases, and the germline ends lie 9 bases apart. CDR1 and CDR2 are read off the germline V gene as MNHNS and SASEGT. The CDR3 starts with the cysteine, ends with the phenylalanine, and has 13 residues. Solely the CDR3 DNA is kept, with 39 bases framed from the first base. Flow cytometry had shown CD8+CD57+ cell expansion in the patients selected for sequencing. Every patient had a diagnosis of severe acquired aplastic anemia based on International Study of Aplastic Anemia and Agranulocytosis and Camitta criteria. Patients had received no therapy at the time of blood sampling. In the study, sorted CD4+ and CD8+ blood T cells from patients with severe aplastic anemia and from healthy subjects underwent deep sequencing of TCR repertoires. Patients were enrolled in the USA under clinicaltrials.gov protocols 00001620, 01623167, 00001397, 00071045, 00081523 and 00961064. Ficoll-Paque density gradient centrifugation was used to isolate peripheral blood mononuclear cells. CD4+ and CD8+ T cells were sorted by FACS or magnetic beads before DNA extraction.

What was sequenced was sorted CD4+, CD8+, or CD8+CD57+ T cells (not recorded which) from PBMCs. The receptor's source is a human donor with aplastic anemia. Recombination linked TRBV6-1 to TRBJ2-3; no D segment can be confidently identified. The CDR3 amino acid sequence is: CASRQVPTDTQYF. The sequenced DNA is TGTGCCAGCAGGCAGGTACCCACAGATACGCAGTATTTT.